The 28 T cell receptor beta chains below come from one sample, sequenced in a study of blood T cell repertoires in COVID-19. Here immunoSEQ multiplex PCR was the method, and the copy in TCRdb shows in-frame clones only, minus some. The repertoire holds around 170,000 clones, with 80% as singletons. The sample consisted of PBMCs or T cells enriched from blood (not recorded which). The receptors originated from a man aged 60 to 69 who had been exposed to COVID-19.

CDR3 sequence (DNA): TGTGCCAGCAGCAAGCCGGGACAGGGGTGCACTGAAGCTTTCTTT. Protein sequence: CASSKPGQGCTEAFF. J is TRBJ1-1 and V is TRBV21-1; the DNA was not used to check the table's D call, TRBD1. TRBV21-1 is a recognized pseudogene. The CDR3 sequence is 15 residues long.

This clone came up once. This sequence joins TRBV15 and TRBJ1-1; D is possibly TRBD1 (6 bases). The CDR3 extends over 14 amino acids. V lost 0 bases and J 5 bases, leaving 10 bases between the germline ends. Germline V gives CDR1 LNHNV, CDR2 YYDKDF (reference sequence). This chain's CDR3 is CATSRDYGQTEAFF. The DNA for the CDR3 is TGTGCCACCAGCAGAGATTACGGACAGACTGAAGCTTTCTTT. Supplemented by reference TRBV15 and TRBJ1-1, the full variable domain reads DAMVIQNPRYQVTQFGKPVTLSCSQTLNHNVMYWYQQKSSQAPKLLFHYYDKDFNNEADTPDNFQSRRPNTSFCFLDIRSPGLGDTAMYLCATSRDYGQTEAFFGQGTRLTVV.

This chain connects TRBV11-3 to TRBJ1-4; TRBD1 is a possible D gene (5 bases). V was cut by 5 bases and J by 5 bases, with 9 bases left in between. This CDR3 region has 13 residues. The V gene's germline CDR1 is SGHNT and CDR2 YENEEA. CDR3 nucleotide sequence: TGTGCCAGCAGCCAGGGCCCAAATGAAAAACTGTTTTTT. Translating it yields CASSQGPNEKLFF.

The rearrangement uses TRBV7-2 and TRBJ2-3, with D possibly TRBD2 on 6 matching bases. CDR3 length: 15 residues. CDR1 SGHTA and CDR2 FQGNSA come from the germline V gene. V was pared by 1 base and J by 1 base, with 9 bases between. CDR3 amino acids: CASSLEASGTDTQYF. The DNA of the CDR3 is TGTGCCAGCAGCTTAGAAGCTAGCGGCACAGATACGCAGTATTTT.

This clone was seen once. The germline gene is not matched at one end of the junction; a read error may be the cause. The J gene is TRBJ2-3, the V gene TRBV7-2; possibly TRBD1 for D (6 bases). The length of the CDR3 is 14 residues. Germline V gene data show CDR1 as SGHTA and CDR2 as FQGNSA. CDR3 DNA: TGTGCCAGCACCTTACAGGGTGGCACAGATACGCAGTATTTT. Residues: CASTLQGGTDTQYF.

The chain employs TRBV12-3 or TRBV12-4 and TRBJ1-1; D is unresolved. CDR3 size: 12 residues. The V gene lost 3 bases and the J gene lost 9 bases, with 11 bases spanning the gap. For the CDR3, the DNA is TGTGCCAGCAGTTTGCAGGCCTTCAAAGCTTTCTTT. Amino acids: CASSLQAFKAFF.

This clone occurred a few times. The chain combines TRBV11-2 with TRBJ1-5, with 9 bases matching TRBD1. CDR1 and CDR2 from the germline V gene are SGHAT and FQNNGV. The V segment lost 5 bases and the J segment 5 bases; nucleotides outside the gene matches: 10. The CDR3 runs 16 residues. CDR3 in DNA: TGTGCCAGCAGCCCCGGGACAGGGTGGGGGCATCAGCCCCAGCATTTT. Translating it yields CASSPGTGWGHQPQHF.

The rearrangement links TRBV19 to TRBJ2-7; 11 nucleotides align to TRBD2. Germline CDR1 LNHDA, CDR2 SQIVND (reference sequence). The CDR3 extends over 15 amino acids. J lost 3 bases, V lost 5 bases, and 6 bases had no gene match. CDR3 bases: TGTGCCAGTAGTGTCGTAGCGGGAGGGTTCTACGAGCAGTACTTC. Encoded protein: CASSVVAGGFYEQYF.

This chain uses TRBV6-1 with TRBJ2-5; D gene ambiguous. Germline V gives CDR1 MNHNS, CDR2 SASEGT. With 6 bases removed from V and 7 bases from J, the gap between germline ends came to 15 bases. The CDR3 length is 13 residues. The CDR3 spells CASSPSALGTQYF. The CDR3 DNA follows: TGTGCCAGCAGCCCCTCGGCGCTAGGGACCCAGTACTTC.

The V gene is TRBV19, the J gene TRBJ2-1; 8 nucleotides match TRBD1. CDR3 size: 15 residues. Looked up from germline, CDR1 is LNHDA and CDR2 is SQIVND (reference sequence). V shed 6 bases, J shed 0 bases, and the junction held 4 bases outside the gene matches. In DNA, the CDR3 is TGTGCCAGTAGGTCGGACAGGGCCTCCTACAATGAGCAGTTCTTC. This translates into CASRSDRASYNEQFF.

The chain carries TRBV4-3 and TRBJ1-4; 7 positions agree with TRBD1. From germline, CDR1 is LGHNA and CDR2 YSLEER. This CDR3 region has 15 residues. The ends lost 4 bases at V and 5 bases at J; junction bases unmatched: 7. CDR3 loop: CASSRGTAANEKLFF. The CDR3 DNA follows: TGCGCCAGCAGCCGAGGGACAGCAGCGAATGAAAAACTGTTTTTT.

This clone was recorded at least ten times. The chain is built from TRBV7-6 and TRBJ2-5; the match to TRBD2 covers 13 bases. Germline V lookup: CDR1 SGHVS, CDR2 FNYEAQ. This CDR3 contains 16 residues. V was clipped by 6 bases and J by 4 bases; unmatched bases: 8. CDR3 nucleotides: TGTGCCAGCAGAGGACTAGCGGGAGCCCGCCCAGAGACCCAGTACTTC. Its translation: CASRGLAGARPETQYF.

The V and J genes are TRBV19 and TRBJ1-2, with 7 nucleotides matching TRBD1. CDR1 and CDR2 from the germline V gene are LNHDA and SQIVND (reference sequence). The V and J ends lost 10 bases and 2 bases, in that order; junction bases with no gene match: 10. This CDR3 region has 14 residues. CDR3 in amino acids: CATVPGQKNYGYTF. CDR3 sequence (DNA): TGTGCCACCGTACCGGGACAGAAGAACTATGGCTACACCTTC.

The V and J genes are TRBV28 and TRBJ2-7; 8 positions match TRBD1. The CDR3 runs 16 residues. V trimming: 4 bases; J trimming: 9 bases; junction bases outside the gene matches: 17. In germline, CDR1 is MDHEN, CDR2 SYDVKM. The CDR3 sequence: CASSSLDRGLQMGQYF. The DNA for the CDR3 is TGTGCCAGCAGTTCCCTAGACAGGGGACTGCAAATGGGGCAGTACTTC. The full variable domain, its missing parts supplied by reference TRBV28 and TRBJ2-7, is DVKVTQSSRYLVKRTGEKVFLECVQDMDHENMFWYRQDPGLGLRLIYFSYDVKMKEKGDIPEGYSVSREKKERFSLILESASTNQTSMYLCASSSLDRGLQMGQYFGPGTRLTVT.

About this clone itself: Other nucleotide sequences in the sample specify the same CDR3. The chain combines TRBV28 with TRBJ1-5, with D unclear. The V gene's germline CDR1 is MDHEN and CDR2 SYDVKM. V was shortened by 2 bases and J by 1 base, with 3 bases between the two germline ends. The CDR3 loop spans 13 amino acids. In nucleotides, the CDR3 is TGTGCCAGCAGTTTACCGAGCAATCAGCCCCAGCATTTT. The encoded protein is CASSLPSNQPQHF.

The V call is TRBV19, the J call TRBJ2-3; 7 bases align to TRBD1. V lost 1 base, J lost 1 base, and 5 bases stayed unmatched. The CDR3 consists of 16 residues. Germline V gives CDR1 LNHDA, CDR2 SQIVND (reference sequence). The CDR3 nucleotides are TGTGCCAGTAGTATAGGACAGGGTAGGGGCACAGATACGCAGTATTTT. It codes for CASSIGQGRGTDTQYF. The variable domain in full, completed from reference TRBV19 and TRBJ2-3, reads DGGITQSPKYLFRKEGQNVTLSCEQNLNHDAMYWYRQDPGQGLRLIYYSQIVNDFQKGDIAEGYSVSREKKESFPLTVTSAQKNPTAFYLCASSIGQGRGTDTQYFGPGTRLTVL.

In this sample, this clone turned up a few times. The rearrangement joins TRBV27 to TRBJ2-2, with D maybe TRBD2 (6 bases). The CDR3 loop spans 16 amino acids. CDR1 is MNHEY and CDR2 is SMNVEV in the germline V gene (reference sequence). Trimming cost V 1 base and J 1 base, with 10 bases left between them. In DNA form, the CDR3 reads TGTGCCAGCAGTTTATGGAGGGGATTGAACACCGGGGAGCTGTTTTTT. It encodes CASSLWRGLNTGELFF.

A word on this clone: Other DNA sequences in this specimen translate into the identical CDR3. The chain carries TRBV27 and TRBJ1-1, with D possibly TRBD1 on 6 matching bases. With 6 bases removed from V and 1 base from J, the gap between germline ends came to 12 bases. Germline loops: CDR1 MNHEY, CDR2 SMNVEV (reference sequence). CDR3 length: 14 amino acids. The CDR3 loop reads CASSQQGANTEAFF. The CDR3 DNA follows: TGTGCCAGCAGCCAACAGGGTGCGAACACTGAAGCTTTCTTT.

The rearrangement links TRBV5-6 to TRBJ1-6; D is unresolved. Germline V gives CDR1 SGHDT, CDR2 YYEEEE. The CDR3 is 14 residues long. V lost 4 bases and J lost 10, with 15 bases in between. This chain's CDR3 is CASSAGPRGSPLHF. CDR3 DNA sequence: TGTGCCAGCAGCGCCGGACCCAGAGGGTCACCCCTCCACTTT.

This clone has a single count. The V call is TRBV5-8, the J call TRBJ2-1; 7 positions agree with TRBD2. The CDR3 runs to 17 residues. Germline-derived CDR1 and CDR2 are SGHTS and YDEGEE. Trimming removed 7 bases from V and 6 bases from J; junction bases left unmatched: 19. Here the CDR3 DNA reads TGTGCCAGCTCCCCCCTTTCGGCGGGAGTGTTGGGCAATGAGCAGTTCTTC. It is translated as CASSPLSAGVLGNEQFF. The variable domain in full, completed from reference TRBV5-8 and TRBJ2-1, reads EAGVTQSPTHLIKTRGQQATLRCSPISGHTSVYWYQQALGLGLQFLLWYDEGEERNRGNFPPRFSGRQFPNYSSELNVNALELEDSALYLCASSPLSAGVLGNEQFFGPGTRLTVL.

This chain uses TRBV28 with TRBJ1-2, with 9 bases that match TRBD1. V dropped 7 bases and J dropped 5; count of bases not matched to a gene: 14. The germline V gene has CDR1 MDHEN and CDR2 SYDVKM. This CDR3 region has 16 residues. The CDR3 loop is CASKPSGQGRMYGYTF. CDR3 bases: TGTGCCAGCAAGCCCTCGGGACAGGGACGGATGTATGGCTACACCTTC.

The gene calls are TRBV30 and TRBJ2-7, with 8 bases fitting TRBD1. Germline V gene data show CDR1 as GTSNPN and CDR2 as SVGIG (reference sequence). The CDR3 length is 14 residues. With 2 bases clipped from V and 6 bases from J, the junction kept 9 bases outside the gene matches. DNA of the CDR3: TGTGCCTGGAGTCGCACAGGGGGAAGGGGCGAGCAGTACTTC. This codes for CAWSRTGGRGEQYF.

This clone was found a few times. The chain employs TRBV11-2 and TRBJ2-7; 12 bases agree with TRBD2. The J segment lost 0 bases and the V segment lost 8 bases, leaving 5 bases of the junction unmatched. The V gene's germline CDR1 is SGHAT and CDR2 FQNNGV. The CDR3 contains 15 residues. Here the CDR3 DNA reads TGTGCCAGCCAGCTGACTAGCGGGAGCTCCTACGAGCAGTACTTC. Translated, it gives CASQLTSGSSYEQYF.

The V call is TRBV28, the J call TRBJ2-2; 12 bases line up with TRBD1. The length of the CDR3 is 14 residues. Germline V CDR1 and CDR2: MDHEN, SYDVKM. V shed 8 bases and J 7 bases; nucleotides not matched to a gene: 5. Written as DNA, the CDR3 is TGTGCCAGCGCCGGGACAGGGGGCAGCGGGGAGCTGTTTTTT. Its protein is CASAGTGGSGELFF.

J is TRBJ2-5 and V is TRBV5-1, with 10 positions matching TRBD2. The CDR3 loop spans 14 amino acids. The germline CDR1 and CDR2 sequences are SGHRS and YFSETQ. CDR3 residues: CASKVAGGQETQYF. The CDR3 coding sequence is TGCGCATCAAAGGTAGCGGGAGGACAAGAGACCCAGTACTTC.

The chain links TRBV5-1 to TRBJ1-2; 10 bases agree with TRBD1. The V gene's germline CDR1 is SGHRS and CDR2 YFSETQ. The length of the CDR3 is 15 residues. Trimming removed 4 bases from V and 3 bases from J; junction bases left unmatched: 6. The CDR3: CASSTDRGLDYGYTF. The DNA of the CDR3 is TGCGCCAGCAGCACTGACAGGGGGCTCGACTATGGCTACACCTTC.

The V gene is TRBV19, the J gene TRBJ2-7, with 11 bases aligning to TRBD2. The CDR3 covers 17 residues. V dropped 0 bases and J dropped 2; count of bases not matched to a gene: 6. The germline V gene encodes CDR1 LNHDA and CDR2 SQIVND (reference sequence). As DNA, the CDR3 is TGTGCCAGTAGTATAGAGGCTAGCGGGAGGTTTCCCTACGAGCAGTACTTC. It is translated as CASSIEASGRFPYEQYF. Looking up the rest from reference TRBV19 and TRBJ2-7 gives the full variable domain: DGGITQSPKYLFRKEGQNVTLSCEQNLNHDAMYWYRQDPGQGLRLIYYSQIVNDFQKGDIAEGYSVSREKKESFPLTVTSAQKNPTAFYLCASSIEASGRFPYEQYFGPGTRLTVT.

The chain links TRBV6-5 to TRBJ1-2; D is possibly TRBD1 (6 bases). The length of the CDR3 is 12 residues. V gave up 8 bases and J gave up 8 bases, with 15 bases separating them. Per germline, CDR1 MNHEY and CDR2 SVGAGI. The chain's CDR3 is CASRRTVGGYTF. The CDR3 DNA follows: TGTGCCAGCCGTCGGACAGTGGGGGGCTACACCTTC.